Below, 10 T cell receptor beta chains from the same sample are listed, as sequenced in a study of blood T cells in healthy people across ages. Primed by a sample-barcoded 5' primer and a J-beta primer mix, a second PCR proceeded for about 6 to 12 cycles. TCRdb analysed the 5' RACE reads with MiXCR anew, one entry per CDR3 protein. The table has about 1.6 million distinct CDR3 sequences, almost 35% seen once; the top ten hold 10% to 12%. The source material was blood. The receptors come from a woman in her twenties or thirties in good health.

The rearrangement links TRBV12-3 or TRBV12-4 to TRBJ1-5; D gene unclear. Between the trimmed V and J ends, which lost 5 bases and 3 bases, there was a span of 14 bases. This CDR3 spans 15 amino acids. CDR3 DNA: TGTGCCAGCAGTAACTCGAGGGAGCTCAATCAGCCCCAGCATTTT. Translation: CASSNSRELNQPQHF.

Note on this clonotype: A much larger clonotype is one base distant, so this may be a read error. The chain uses TRBV20-1 and TRBJ2-5, with D possibly TRBD2 on 7 matching bases. The J call may not be correct, given that the DNA end is closer to TRBJ2-7. Looked up from germline, CDR1 is DFQATT and CDR2 is SNEGSKA (reference sequence). The CDR3 runs to 16 residues. CDR3 sequence (DNA): TGCAGTGCTCTTAACGCCCGACGGGGGGCAACTGGCGAGCAGTACTTC. Translation gives CSALNARRGATGEQYF.

This chain joins TRBV18 and TRBJ1-5; D might be TRBD1 (5 bases). Trimming took 6 bases from V and 5 from J, leaving 17 bases between them. This CDR3 region has 15 residues. CDR1 KGHSH and CDR2 LQKENI come from the germline V gene. CDR3 residues: CASSPGRGRYQPQHF. CDR3 nucleotide sequence: TGTGCCAGCTCCCCAGGTCGGGGCCGGTATCAGCCCCAGCATTTT.

This rearrangement joins TRBV2 to TRBJ2-7; D remains unclear. The CDR3 sequence is 14 residues long. Germline CDR1 SNHLY, CDR2 FYNNEI. The V gene lost 11 bases and the J gene lost 2 bases, with 19 bases spanning the gap. The CDR3 is CAGGLTRSTYEQYF. The CDR3 DNA reads TGTGCCGGTGGGCTGACACGGTCCACCTACGAGCAGTACTTC.

V gene TRBV11-3 combines with J gene TRBJ2-5; 11 nucleotides line up with TRBD1. Germline CDR1 is SGHNT and CDR2 is YENEEA. This CDR3 comprises 14 residues. The trim removed 5 bases at V and 11 bases at J, leaving 10 bases unmatched. In DNA, the CDR3 is TGTGCCAGCAGCCAGACCGGGACAGGGGGTAGGCAGTACTTC. Amino acid sequence: CASSQTGTGGRQYF.

A word on this clonotype: A much larger clonotype is one base distant, so this may be a read error. The chain employs TRBV24-1 and TRBJ2-7; 7 bases agree with TRBD1. Germline assignment: CDR1 KGHDR and CDR2 SFDVKD. The ends lost 3 bases at V and 2 bases at J; junction bases unmatched: 9. The CDR3 runs 16 residues. Here the CDR3 DNA reads TGTGCCACCAGTGATATGGGGACAGATTATACCTACGAGCAGTACTTC. This translates into CATSDMGTDYTYEQYF.

This clonotype was seen only a few times. The chain has TRBV20-1 and TRBJ2-1; D tentatively reads TRBD1 or TRBD2 (6 bases each). Trimming shortened V by 4 bases and J by 0 bases, and 10 bases separated the two germline ends. The CDR3 is made up of 14 amino acids. Germline V gene sequence: CDR1 DFQATT, CDR2 SNEGSKA (reference sequence). Written as DNA, the CDR3 is TGCAGTGCTATAGGGGGGAGCTCCTACAATGAGCAGTTCTTC. It is translated as CSAIGGSSYNEQFF.

The chain employs TRBV6-1 and TRBJ2-3, with TRBD2 matching over 7 bases. The J segment lost 2 bases and the V segment lost 2 bases, leaving 7 bases of the junction unmatched. CDR3 length equals 16 residues. CDR1 and CDR2 (germline): MNHNS, SASEGT. CDR3 DNA sequence: TGTGCCAGCAGTGAAAAAGGCGGGAGACCCACAGATACGCAGTATTTT. Its protein is CASSEKGGRPTDTQYF.

A remark on this clonotype: Since a much larger clone is just one base distant, this may be a read error. The rearrangement uses TRBV25-1 and TRBJ2-1; D is perhaps TRBD2 (6 bases). Germline CDR1 is MGHDK and CDR2 is SYGVNS. The germline V and J ends were trimmed by 6 bases and 13 bases, with 19 bases remaining between them. The CDR3 runs to 13 residues. Written as DNA, the CDR3 is TGTGCCAGCAGCCCTCCGGGAGCTGAGACCCAGTTCTTC. It yields the protein CASSPPGAETQFF.

A few counts support this clonotype. The V gene is TRBV5-1, the J gene TRBJ1-6; TRBD1 aligns across 8 bases. V shed 0 bases and J 11 bases; nucleotides not matched to a gene: 7. Germline V gives CDR1 SGHRS, CDR2 YFSETQ. The CDR3 loop spans 15 amino acids. The CDR3 region is CASSLETGAIPPLHF. As DNA, the CDR3 is TGCGCCAGCAGCTTGGAGACAGGGGCAATCCCACCCCTCCACTTT.